Below are 28 T cell receptor beta chains sequenced from a single sample in a study of metastatic and nonmetastatic thyroid tumors. TCRdb redid the clone calls on the PCR reads using MiXCR. The sample has roughly 81,000 clones, 8% to 9.5% seen once. All patients were untreated before thyroid surgery. Source material: blood. All receptors derive from a female donor with papillary thyroid cancer or a benign thyroid nodule (not recorded which). Some clones in this sample may be carry-over from other donors' samples.

This clone was detected only a few times. This chain connects TRBV6-2 or TRBV6-3 to TRBJ1-6; no firm D call. Trimming took off 5 bases at V and 11 bases at J, with 19 bases between the two ends. Germline V gene data show CDR1 as MNHEY and CDR2 as SVGEGT. The CDR3 is 15 residues long. CDR3 coding DNA: TGTGCCAGCAGTCGCCCCGTTCGGGCCAGAGCACCCCTCCACTTT. The encoded protein is CASSRPVRARAPLHF.

This clone has ten or more counts. The chain uses TRBV5-1 and TRBJ2-3; 13 bases agree with TRBD2. The germline gives CDR1 SGHRS, CDR2 YFSETQ. The CDR3 is 17 amino acids. J gave up 1 base and V 2 bases, and 4 bases lay outside the gene matches. The CDR3 nucleotides are TGCGCCAGCAGCTTAGGGACTAGCGGGGCTGGCACAGATACGCAGTATTTT. Translation gives CASSLGTSGAGTDTQYF.

This clone appeared many times. The chain employs TRBV4-1 and TRBJ2-3; 13 bases agree with TRBD2. CDR3 size: 16 residues. Germline V gene lookup returns CDR1 MGHRA and CDR2 YSYEKL. The V segment lost 4 bases and the J segment 1 base; nucleotides outside the gene matches: 2. CDR3: CASSRTSGGGTDTQYF. CDR3 in DNA: TGCGCCAGCAGCCGGACTAGCGGGGGTGGCACAGATACGCAGTATTTT.

In this sample, this clone turned up many times. This rearrangement joins TRBV2 to TRBJ2-2; tentative D call: TRBD2 (6 bases). The CDR3 extends over 14 amino acids. Trimming took off 4 bases at V and 6 bases at J, with 12 bases between the two ends. Germline V gene sequence: CDR1 SNHLY, CDR2 FYNNEI. The CDR3 spells CASSVTGVPGELFF. CDR3 DNA: TGTGCCAGCAGTGTAACGGGGGTTCCCGGGGAGCTGTTTTTT.

This chain connects TRBV10-3 to TRBJ2-1; 7 nucleotides match TRBD1. In germline, CDR1 is ENHRY, CDR2 SYGVKD. V lost 6 bases, J lost 5 bases, and 7 bases stayed unmatched. The CDR3 totals 14 residues. The CDR3 DNA is TGTGCCATCAGGGCCGGGACAGCTAACAATGAGCAGTTCTTC. This encodes CAIRAGTANNEQFF.

The genes are TRBV6-2 or TRBV6-3 and TRBJ2-2; 11 bases match TRBD2. There are 19 residues in the CDR3. CDR1 and CDR2 from the germline V gene are MNHEY and SVGEGT. The V and J ends lost 6 bases and 0 bases, in that order; junction bases with no gene match: 12. CDR3 protein: CASRPSWTSGCANTGELFF. DNA of the CDR3: TGTGCCAGCAGACCCTCCTGGACTAGCGGGTGCGCGAACACCGGGGAGCTGTTTTTT.

This clone appeared many times. The gene calls are TRBV7-3 and TRBJ1-4, with 10 bases lining up with TRBD1. The CDR3 runs to 18 residues. CDR1 and CDR2 (germline): SGHTA, FQGTGA. The trim removed 4 bases at V and 2 bases at J, leaving 10 bases unmatched. CDR3 sequence reads: CASSSTRDRGETNEKLFF. The CDR3 nucleotides read TGTGCCAGCAGCTCCACGCGGGACAGGGGAGAGACTAATGAAAAACTGTTTTTT.

This clone was seen at least ten times. The genes are TRBV28 and TRBJ2-5, with 7 bases aligning to TRBD1. CDR3 size: 12 residues. In germline, CDR1 is MDHEN, CDR2 SYDVKM. Trimming cost V 7 bases and J 6 bases; bases outside gene matches: 5. DNA for the CDR3: TGTGCCAGCACGACAGGGTCGAAGACCCAGTACTTC. Translated: CASTTGSKTQYF.

The table lists this clone with many counts. This chain connects TRBV14 to TRBJ1-4; 9 bases are a match to TRBD1. The CDR3 length is 16 residues. Per the germline V gene, CDR1 is SGHDN and CDR2 is FVKESK. The V and J ends lost 2 bases and 0 bases, in that order; junction bases with no gene match: 1. CDR3 protein: CASSQWTGATNEKLFF. In nucleotides, the CDR3 is TGTGCCAGCAGCCAATGGACAGGGGCAACTAATGAAAAACTGTTTTTT.

This clone appeared many times. CDR3 loop: CATSDWTGGSYNEQFF. The CDR3 DNA is TGTGCCACCAGTGATTGGACAGGTGGCTCCTACAATGAGCAGTTCTTC. This chain uses TRBV24-1 with TRBJ2-1; 7 nucleotides agree with TRBD1. V was clipped by 2 bases and J by 0 bases; unmatched bases: 3. CDR1 and CDR2 from the germline V gene are KGHDR and SFDVKD. CDR3 length: 16 amino acids.

This clone was observed a handful of times. The V and J genes are TRBV6-1 and TRBJ1-5; D is ambiguous. Germline assignment: CDR1 MNHNS and CDR2 SASEGT. The CDR3 totals 18 residues. V was cut by 2 bases and J by 0 bases, with 17 bases left in between. The CDR3 loop reads CASSERADPLYSNQPQHF. The CDR3 coding sequence is TGTGCCAGCAGTGAACGGGCAGACCCGCTTTATAGCAATCAGCCCCAGCATTTT.

In this sample, this clone turned up many times. The chain recombines TRBV20-1 with TRBJ2-2; 8 bases align to TRBD2. The CDR3 is 14 amino acids. V lost 4 bases and J lost 3; bases outside the gene matches: 4. Per germline, CDR1 DFQATT and CDR2 SNEGSKA (reference sequence). CDR3 in DNA: TGCAGTGCTAAACGGGGGGGGGACACCGGGGAGCTGTTTTTT. Translation gives CSAKRGGDTGELFF.

In its sample, this clone was seen many times. The chain joins TRBV6-4 to TRBJ2-3, with 7 bases fitting TRBD2. Germline V gives CDR1 MRHNA, CDR2 SNTAGT. The V gene end was trimmed by 4 bases and the J gene end by 0 bases; junction bases not matched to a gene: 1. This CDR3 has 14 residues. The CDR3 nucleotides are TGTGCCAGCAGTGCTAGCGGTAGCACAGATACGCAGTATTTT. It translates to CASSASGSTDTQYF.

This clone was seen ten or more times. The chain links TRBV2 to TRBJ2-7, with a tentative D call TRBD2 (6 bases). V was shortened by 7 bases and J by 1 base, with 8 bases between the two germline ends. The germline V gene has CDR1 SNHLY and CDR2 FYNNEI. This CDR3 region has 12 residues. The CDR3 DNA reads TGTGCCAGCAATGCGGGATCCTACGAGCAGTACTTC. It translates to CASNAGSYEQYF.

This clone showed up many times. The chain combines TRBV20-1 with TRBJ1-1; 9 bases align to TRBD1. The V segment lost 5 bases and the J segment 0 bases; nucleotides outside the gene matches: 7. CDR1 is DFQATT and CDR2 is SNEGSKA in the germline V gene (reference sequence). The CDR3 runs to 15 residues. In nucleotides, the CDR3 is TGCAGTGCTCGGGACAGGGTGTTCATGAACACTGAAGCTTTCTTT. Protein sequence: CSARDRVFMNTEAFF.

This clone appeared many times. The gene calls are TRBV19 and TRBJ2-2, with D possibly TRBD1 on 5 matching bases. Trimming removed 4 bases from V and 4 bases from J, with 13 bases in between. The CDR3 runs 15 residues. From germline, CDR1 is LNHDA and CDR2 SQIVND (reference sequence). The CDR3 DNA sequence: TGTGCCAGTAGTACCTCTAGGGGATCCACCGGGGAGCTGTTTTTT. As protein: CASSTSRGSTGELFF.

This clone was observed a few times. The CDR3 is CASSFNYYVGASSYEQYF. The CDR3 coding sequence is TGTGCCAGCAGTTTCAATTATTATGTGGGGGCCAGCTCCTACGAGCAGTACTTC. This chain links TRBV28 with TRBJ2-7; D is possibly TRBD1 (6 bases). V lost 3 bases and J 0 bases, leaving 21 bases between the germline ends. This CDR3 has 18 amino acids. Germline-derived CDR1 and CDR2 are MDHEN and SYDVKM. The full variable domain, with the rest looked up from reference TRBV28 and TRBJ2-7, is DVKVTQSSRYLVKRTGEKVFLECVQDMDHENMFWYRQDPGLGLRLIYFSYDVKMKEKGDIPEGYSVSREKKERFSLILESASTNQTSMYLCASSFNYYVGASSYEQYFGPGTRLTVT.

This clone was detected ten times or more. The gene calls are TRBV7-9 and TRBJ2-2; D is possibly TRBD1 (6 bases). V was pared by 5 bases and J by 11 bases, with 15 bases between. This CDR3 is 13 amino acids long. In germline, CDR1 is SEHNR, CDR2 FQNEAQ (reference sequence). The CDR3 spells CASSPAGAQELFF. The CDR3 region has the DNA TGTGCCAGCAGCCCCGCAGGGGCGCAAGAGCTGTTTTTT. Complete variable domain (other parts from reference TRBV7-9 and TRBJ2-2): DTGVSQNPRHKITKRGQNVTFRCDPISEHNRLYWYRQTLGQGPEFLTYFQNEAQLEKSRLLSDRFSAERPKGSFSTLEIQRTEQGDSAMYLCASSPAGAQELFFGEGSRLTVL.

In regard to this clone: A much larger clone differs from this one at a single base, so this may be a read error. This sequence joins TRBV20-1 and TRBJ2-3; 7 positions agree with TRBD2. The germline CDR1 and CDR2 sequences are DFQATT and SNEGSKA (reference sequence). V shed 0 bases, J shed 2 bases, and the junction held 8 bases outside the gene matches. The CDR3 is 16 residues long. Here the CDR3 reads CSARELLAVDTDTQYF. The DNA of the CDR3 is TGCAGTGCTAGAGAACTGCTAGCGGTGGACACAGATACGCAGTATTTT.

A few counts support this clone. The chain employs TRBV3-1 and TRBJ1-2; perhaps TRBD1 as D (6 bases). V dropped 5 bases and J dropped 2 bases, with 15 bases sitting between them. Germline loops: CDR1 LGHDT, CDR2 YNNKEL (reference sequence). This CDR3 is 15 amino acids long. This chain's CDR3 is CASSFIDRPNYGYTF. As DNA, the CDR3 is TGTGCCAGCAGCTTTATAGACAGGCCGAACTATGGCTACACCTTC.

This clone has just one count. Given a much more abundant clone one base away, this may be a read error. The sample carries other DNA sequences with the same CDR3. The CDR3 sequence: CASRAGLAGSQETQYF. In nucleotides, the CDR3 is TGCGCCAGCAGAGCTGGACTAGCGGGTTCACAAGAGACACAGTACTTC. The V call is TRBV5-1, the J call TRBJ2-5; TRBD2 matches 11 bases. This CDR3 has 16 amino acids. Germline V CDR1 and CDR2: SGHRS, YFSETQ.

This clone was seen ten or more times. This chain links TRBV7-9 with TRBJ1-1; weak D call: TRBD1 (5 bases). CDR3 length equals 15 residues. CDR1 and CDR2 (germline): SEHNR, FQNEAQ (reference sequence). Trimming cost V 1 base and J 1 base, with 10 bases left between them. CDR3 DNA sequence: TGTGCCAGCAGCTTAGTAGGGACTGGGAACACTGAAGCTTTCTTT. It translates to CASSLVGTGNTEAFF.

This clone was detected a few times. V gene TRBV30 combines with J gene TRBJ1-2; D is perhaps TRBD1 (5 bases). Per the germline V gene, CDR1 is GTSNPN and CDR2 is SVGIG (reference sequence). The V and J ends lost 5 bases and 0 bases respectively, with 7 bases between them. This CDR3 is 12 amino acids long. This chain's CDR3 is CAWETANYGYTF. CDR3 coding DNA: TGTGCCTGGGAGACAGCTAACTATGGCTACACCTTC.

As regards this clone: This could be a read error, since a much larger clone is one nucleotide away. This chain uses TRBV7-2 with TRBJ2-5, with 10 positions matching TRBD1. From germline, CDR1 is SGHTA and CDR2 FQGNSA. This CDR3 is built from 13 residues. DNA for the CDR3: TGTGCCGGCAGCGGACGGACAGGGGGGACCCAGTACTTC. Translating it yields CAGSGRTGGTQYF.

This clone occurred many times. The gene calls are TRBV30 and TRBJ2-7; 7 nucleotides align to TRBD2. Trimming removed 0 bases from V and 3 bases from J; junction bases left unmatched: 5. This CDR3 has 14 residues. The germline CDR1 and CDR2 sequences are GTSNPN and SVGIG (reference sequence). The CDR3 reads CAWSVTGGGYEQYF. DNA of the CDR3: TGTGCCTGGAGTGTAACGGGGGGAGGCTACGAGCAGTACTTC.

This clone was counted many times. This rearrangement joins TRBV7-9 to TRBJ2-7; a possible D gene is TRBD1 (5 bases). The V gene's germline CDR1 is SEHNR and CDR2 FQNEAQ (reference sequence). The germline V and J ends were trimmed by 4 bases and 4 bases, with 8 bases remaining between them. The CDR3 length is 12 residues. The CDR3 bases are TGTGCCAGCAGCTGGCAGGGTTACGAGCAGTACTTC. This gives the protein CASSWQGYEQYF.

For this clone: Sequence at one end of the junction differs from germline and may be a read error. At the DNA level, this CDR3 is encoded by other sequences in the same sample as well. The chain uses TRBV20-1 and TRBJ2-1, with D maybe TRBD2 (6 bases). Germline lookup yields CDR1 DFQATT and CDR2 SNEGSKA (reference sequence). This CDR3 is 17 amino acids long. CDR3 nucleotide sequence: TGCAGTGCGAGAGGGGACTCCAGTTTGAGCTCCTACAATGAGCAGTTCTTC. Its protein is CSARGDSSLSSYNEQFF.

This clone showed up many times. The chain couples TRBV29-1 to TRBJ1-5, with 9 bases lining up with TRBD1. V shed 6 bases, J shed 9 bases, and the junction held 6 bases outside the gene matches. Germline lookup yields CDR1 SQVTM and CDR2 ANQGSEA. This CDR3 is 12 amino acids long. The CDR3 spells CSVGQGSGPQHF. CDR3 DNA: TGCAGCGTGGGACAGGGATCAGGGCCCCAGCATTTT.